This is a list of T cell receptor beta chains from one sample in a study of blood T cell repertoires in COVID-19. The assay was immunoSEQ multiplex PCR, and TCRdb's table has in-frame clones only and misses some. Of about 45,000 clones in the sample, 69% were seen once. Specimen: peripheral blood. All receptors derive from a man older than 75 with acute or convalescent COVID-19. CDR3s include the opening cysteine and the closing phenylalanine or tryptophan. Each record gives: D gene, clone size, V gene, J gene, CDR3 protein, CDR3 DNA. The D gene is left open where the match is weak. Not every row has a clone size; where given, it reads once, few, many or a size class.

>TRBD2|once|TRBV5-1|TRBJ2-7
CASSLAGEGEQYF
TGCGCCAGCAGCTTAGCGGGAGAGGGCGAGCAGTACTTC
>-|-|TRBV14|TRBJ2-5
CASSLNQETQYF
TGTGCCAGCAGCCTTAACCAAGAGACCCAGTACTTC
>-|-|TRBV4-2|TRBJ2-1
CASSQGKQYNEQFF
TGTGCCAGCAGCCAAGGGAAACAGTACAATGAGCAGTTCTTC
>-|-|TRBV6-1|TRBJ1-2
CASSEYGGTGYGYTF
TGTGCCAGCAGTGAATATGGGGGGACGGGCTATGGCTACACCTTC
>-|-|TRBV27|TRBJ2-2
CAVKGGALAGELFF
TGTGCCGTAAAGGGAGGTGCCCTAGCCGGGGAGCTGTTTTTT
>TRBD1|-|TRBV5-1|TRBJ1-2
CASSLGTGDNYGYTF
TGCGCCAGCAGCTTGGGGACAGGGGATAACTATGGCTACACCTTC
>TRBD1|-|TRBV29-1|TRBJ2-5
CSVVGAGGGETQYF
TGCAGCGTTGTCGGGGCAGGGGGCGGGGAGACCCAGTACTTC
>-|-|TRBV10-3|TRBJ1-6
CAIQGWDNSPLHF
TGTGCCATCCAGGGTTGGGATAATTCACCCCTCCACTTT
>TRBD1|-|TRBV2|TRBJ2-1
CASNAPGQGADNEQFF
TGTGCCAGCAATGCGCCCGGACAGGGGGCCGACAATGAGCAGTTCTTC
>-|-|TRBV3-1/TRBV3-2|TRBJ1-5
CASSSQGNQPQHF
TGTGCCAGCAGCTCTCAGGGCAATCAGCCCCAGCATTTT
>-|-|TRBV3-1/TRBV3-2|TRBJ1-4
CASSQVSLGGKLFF
TGTGCCAGCAGCCAAGTATCTCTCGGTGGAAAACTGTTTTTT
>-|-|TRBV3-1/TRBV3-2|TRBJ2-2
CASSQGAGTGELFF
TGTGCCAGCAGCCAAGGGGCCGGCACCGGGGAGCTGTTTTTT
>-|-|TRBV3-1/TRBV3-2|TRBJ2-1
CASSRLSYNGQFF
TGTGCCAGCAGCCGCTTATCATACAATGGGCAGTTCTTC
>-|-|TRBV11-2|TRBJ2-3
CASSLAGDTQYF
TGTGCCAGCAGCTTAGCCGGGGATACGCAGTATTTT
>-|-|TRBV5-8|TRBJ1-3
CASSQGLYGNTIYF
TGTGCCAGCAGCCAGGGACTTTATGGAAACACCATATATTTT
>-|-|TRBV3-1/TRBV3-2|TRBJ2-7
CASSQDPGTFPGHEQYF
TGTGCCAGCAGCCAAGACCCAGGGACTTTCCCGGGGCACGAGCAGTACTTC